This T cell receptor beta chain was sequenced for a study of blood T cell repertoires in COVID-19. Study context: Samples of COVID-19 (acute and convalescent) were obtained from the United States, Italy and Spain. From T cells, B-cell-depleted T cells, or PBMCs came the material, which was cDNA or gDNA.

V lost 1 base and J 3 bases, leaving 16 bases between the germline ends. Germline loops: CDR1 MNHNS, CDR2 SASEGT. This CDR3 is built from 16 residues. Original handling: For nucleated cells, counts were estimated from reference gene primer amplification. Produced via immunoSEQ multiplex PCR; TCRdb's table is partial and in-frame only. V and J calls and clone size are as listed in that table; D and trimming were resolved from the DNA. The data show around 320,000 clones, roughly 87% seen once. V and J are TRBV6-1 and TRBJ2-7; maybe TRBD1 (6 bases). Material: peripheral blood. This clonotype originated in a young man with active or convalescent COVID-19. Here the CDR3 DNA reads TGTGCCAGCAGTGAAGAGGTGGCAGGGGCGAGCTACGAGCAGTACTTC. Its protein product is CASSEEVAGASYEQYF.